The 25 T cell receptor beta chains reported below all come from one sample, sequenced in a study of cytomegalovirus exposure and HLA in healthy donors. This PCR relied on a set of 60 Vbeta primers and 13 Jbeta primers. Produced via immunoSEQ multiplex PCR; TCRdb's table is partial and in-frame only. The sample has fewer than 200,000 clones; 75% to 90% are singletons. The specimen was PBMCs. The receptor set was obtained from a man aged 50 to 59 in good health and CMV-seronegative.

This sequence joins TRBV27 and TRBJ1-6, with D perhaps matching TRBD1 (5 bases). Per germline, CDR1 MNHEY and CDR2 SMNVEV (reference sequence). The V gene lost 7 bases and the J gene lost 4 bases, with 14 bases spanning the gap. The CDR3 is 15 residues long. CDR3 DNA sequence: TGTGCCAGCAAGGGGAGGGGATCATATAATTCACCCCTCCACTTT. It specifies CASKGRGSYNSPLHF.

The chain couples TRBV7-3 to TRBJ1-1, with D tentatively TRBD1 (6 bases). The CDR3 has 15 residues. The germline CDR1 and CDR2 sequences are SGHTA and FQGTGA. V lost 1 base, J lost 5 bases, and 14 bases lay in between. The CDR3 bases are TGTGCCAGCAGCTTAAACAGGGCGGGAGGGACTGAAGCTTTCTTT. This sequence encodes CASSLNRAGGTEAFF.

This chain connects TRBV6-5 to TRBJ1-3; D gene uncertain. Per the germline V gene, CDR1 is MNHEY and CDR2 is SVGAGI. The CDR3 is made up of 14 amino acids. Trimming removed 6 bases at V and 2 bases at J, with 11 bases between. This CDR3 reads CASRREGTGNTIYF. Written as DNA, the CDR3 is TGTGCCAGCAGGAGGGAGGGAACTGGAAACACCATATATTTT.

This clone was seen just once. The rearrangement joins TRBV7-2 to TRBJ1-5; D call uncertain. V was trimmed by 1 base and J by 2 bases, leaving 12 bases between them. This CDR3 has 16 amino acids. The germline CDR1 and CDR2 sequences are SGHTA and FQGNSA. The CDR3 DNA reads TGTGCCAGCAGCTTAGGGTCGGGGAATCGCAATCAGCCCCAGCATTTT. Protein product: CASSLGSGNRNQPQHF.

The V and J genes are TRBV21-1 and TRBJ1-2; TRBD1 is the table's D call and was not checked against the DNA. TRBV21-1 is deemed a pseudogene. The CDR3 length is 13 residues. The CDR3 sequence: CASVSGHPTYYTF. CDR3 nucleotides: TGTGCCAGTGTATCGGGACACCCGACTTATTACACCTTC.

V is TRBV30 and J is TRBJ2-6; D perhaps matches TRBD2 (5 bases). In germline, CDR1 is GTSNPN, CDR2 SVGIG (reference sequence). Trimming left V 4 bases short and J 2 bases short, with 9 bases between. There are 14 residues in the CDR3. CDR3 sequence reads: CAWISGAGANVLTF. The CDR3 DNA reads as TGTGCCTGGATTTCCGGGGCTGGGGCCAACGTCCTGACTTTC.

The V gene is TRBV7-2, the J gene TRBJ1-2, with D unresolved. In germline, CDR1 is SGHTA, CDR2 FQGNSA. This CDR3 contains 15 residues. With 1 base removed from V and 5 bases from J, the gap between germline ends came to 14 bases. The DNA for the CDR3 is TGTGCCAGCAGCTTAGGCGTCGAAGCACCTTATGGCTACACCTTC. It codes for CASSLGVEAPYGYTF.

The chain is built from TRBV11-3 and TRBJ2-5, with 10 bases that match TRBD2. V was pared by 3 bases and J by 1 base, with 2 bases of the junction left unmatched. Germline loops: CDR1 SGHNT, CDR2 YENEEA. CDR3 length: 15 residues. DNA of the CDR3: TGTGCCAGCAGCTTGGGGACTAGCGCCCAAGAGACCCAGTACTTC. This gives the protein CASSLGTSAQETQYF. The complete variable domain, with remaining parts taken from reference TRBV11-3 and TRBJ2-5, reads EAGVVQSPRYKIIEKKQPVAFWCNPISGHNTLYWYLQNLGQGPELLIRYENEEAVDDSQLPKDRFSAERLKGVDSTLKIQPAELGDSAVYLCASSLGTSAQETQYFGPGTRLLVL.

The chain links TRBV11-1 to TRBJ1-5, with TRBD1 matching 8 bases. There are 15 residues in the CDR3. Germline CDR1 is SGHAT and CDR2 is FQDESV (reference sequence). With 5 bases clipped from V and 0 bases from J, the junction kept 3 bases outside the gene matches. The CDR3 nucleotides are TGTGCCAGCAGCCAAACAGGGGGTAGCAATCAGCCCCAGCATTTT. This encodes CASSQTGGSNQPQHF.

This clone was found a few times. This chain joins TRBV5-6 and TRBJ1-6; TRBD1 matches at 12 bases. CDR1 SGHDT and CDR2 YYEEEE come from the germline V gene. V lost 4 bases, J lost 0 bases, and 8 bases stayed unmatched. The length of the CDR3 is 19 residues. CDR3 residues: CASSIGTGGASSYNSPLHF. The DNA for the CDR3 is TGTGCCAGCAGCATCGGGACAGGGGGCGCTTCCTCCTATAATTCACCCCTCCACTTT.

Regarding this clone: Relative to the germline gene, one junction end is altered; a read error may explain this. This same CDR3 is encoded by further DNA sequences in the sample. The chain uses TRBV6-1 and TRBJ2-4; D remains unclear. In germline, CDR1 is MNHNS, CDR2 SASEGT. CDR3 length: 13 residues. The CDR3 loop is CASSPQVKNIQYF. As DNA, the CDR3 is TGCGCCAGCAGCCCCCAGGTCAAAAACATTCAGTACTTC.

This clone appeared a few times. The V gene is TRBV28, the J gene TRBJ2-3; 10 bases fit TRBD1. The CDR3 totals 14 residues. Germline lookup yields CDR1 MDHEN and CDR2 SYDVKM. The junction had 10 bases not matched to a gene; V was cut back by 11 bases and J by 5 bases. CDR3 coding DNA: TGTGCCGGTCGCCGAGGGACAGGGGTAGATACGCAGTATTTT. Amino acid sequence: CAGRRGTGVDTQYF. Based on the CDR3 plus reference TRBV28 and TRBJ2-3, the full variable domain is DVKVTQSSRYLVKRTGEKVFLECVQDMDHENMFWYRQDPGLGLRLIYFSYDVKMKEKGDIPEGYSVSREKKERFSLILESASTNQTSMYLCAGRRGTGVDTQYFGPGTRLTVL.

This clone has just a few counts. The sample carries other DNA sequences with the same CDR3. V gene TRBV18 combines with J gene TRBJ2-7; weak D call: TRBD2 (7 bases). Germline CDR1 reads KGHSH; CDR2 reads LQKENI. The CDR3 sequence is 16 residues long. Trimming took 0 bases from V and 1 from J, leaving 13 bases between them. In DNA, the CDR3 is TGTGCCAGCTCACCACCGGGAGGGGGGCGTTCCTACGAGCAGTACTTC. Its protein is CASSPPGGGRSYEQYF.

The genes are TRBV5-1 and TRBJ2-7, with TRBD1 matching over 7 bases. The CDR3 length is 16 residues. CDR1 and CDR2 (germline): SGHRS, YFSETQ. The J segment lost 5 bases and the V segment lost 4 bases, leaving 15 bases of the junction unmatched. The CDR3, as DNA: TGCGCCAGCAGCAAGGACAGGTTGGGGCAAAAGGACGAGCAGTACTTC. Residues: CASSKDRLGQKDEQYF.

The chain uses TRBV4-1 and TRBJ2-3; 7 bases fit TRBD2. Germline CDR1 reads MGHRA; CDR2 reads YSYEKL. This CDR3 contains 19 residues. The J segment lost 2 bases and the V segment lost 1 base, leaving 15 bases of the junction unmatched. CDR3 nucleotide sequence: TGCGCCAGCAGCCAAGTACTTGAGAGCCTAGCGGAAAACACAGATACGCAGTATTTT. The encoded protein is CASSQVLESLAENTDTQYF.

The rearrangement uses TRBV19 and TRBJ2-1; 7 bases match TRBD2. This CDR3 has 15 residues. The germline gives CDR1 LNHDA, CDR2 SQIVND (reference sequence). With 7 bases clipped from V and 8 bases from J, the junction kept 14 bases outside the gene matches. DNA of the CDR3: TGTGCCAGTAAGGAAGGGTCTAGCGGAAGGTATGAGCAGTTCTTC. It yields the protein CASKEGSSGRYEQFF.

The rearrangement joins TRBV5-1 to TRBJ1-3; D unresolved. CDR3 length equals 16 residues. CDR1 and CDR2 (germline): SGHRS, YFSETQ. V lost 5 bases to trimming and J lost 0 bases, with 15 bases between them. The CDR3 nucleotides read TGCGCCAGCAGACTAGGTACGGCCCGCTCTGGAAACACCATATATTTT. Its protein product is CASRLGTARSGNTIYF.

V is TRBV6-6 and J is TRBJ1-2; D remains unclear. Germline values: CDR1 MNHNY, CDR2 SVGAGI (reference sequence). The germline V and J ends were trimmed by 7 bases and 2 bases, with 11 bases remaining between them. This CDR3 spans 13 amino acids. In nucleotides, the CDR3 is TGTGCCAGCATCGGGGAAAGCAACTATGGCTACACCTTC. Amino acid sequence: CASIGESNYGYTF.

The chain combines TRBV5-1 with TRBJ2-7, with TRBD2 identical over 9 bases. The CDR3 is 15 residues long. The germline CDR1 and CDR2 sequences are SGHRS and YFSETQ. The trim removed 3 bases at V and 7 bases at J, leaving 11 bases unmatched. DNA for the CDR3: TGCGCCAGCAGCTCGGGACTAGCAGCCCCCCGGGAGCAGTACTTC. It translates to CASSSGLAAPREQYF.

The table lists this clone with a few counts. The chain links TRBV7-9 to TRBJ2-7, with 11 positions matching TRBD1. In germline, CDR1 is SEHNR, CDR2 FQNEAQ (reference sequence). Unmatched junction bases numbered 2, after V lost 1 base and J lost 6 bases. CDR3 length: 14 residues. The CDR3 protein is CASSLGTGGAEQYF. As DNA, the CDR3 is TGTGCCAGCAGCTTAGGGACAGGGGGCGCCGAGCAGTACTTC.

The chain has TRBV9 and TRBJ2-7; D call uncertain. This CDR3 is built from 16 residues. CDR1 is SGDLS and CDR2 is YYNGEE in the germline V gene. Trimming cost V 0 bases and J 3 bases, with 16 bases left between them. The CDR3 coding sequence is TGTGCCAGCAGCGTAGGGTACAGTTCACTCTACTACGAGCAGTACTTC. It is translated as CASSVGYSSLYYEQYF.

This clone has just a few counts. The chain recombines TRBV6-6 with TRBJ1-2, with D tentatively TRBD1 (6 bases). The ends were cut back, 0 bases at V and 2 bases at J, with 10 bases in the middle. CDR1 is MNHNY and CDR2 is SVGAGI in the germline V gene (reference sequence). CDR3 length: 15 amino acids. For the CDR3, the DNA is TGTGCCAGCAGTTACTCCGGGGGGCTCAACTATGGCTACACCTTC. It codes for CASSYSGGLNYGYTF.

The CDR3 nucleotides are TGTGCCAGCAGCTTATCCCCAGGGGACGAGCAGTACTTC. Protein: CASSLSPGDEQYF. The chain combines TRBV7-9 with TRBJ2-7; tentatively, D is TRBD1 (6 bases). V was clipped by 2 bases and J by 5 bases, with 10 bases between them. There are 13 residues in the CDR3. Germline CDR1 and CDR2: SEHNR and FQNEAQ (reference sequence).

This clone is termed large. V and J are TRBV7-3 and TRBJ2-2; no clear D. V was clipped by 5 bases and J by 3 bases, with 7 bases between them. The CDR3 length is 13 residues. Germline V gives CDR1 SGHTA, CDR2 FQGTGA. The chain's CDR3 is CASSVVDTGELFF. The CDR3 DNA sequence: TGTGCCAGCAGCGTGGTAGACACCGGGGAGCTGTTTTTT.

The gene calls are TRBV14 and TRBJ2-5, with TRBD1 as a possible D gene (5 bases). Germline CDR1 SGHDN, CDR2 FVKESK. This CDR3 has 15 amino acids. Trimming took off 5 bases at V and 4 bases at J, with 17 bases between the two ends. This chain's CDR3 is CASSFGVQGPETQYF. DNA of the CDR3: TGTGCCAGCAGCTTCGGTGTCCAGGGCCCAGAGACCCAGTACTTC. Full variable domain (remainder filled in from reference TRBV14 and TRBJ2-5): EAGVTQFPSHSVIEKGQTVTLRCDPISGHDNLYWYRRVMGKEIKFLLHFVKESKQDESGMPNNRFLAERTGGTYSTLKVQPAELEDSGVYFCASSFGVQGPETQYFGPGTRLLVL.